The 27 T cell receptor beta chains below come from one sample, sequenced in a study of blood T cells in healthy people across ages. With a J-beta primer mix and a sample-barcoded 5' primer, a second PCR ran 7 to 11 cycles. TCRdb processed the 5' RACE reads anew with MiXCR; each CDR3 protein has one entry. The table has hundreds of thousands of distinct CDR3 sequences, under 45% seen once. The sample consisted of blood. These receptors all come from a man in his 60s in good health.

This clonotype was counted once. This chain uses TRBV7-9 with TRBJ2-4; D may match TRBD1 or TRBD2 (5 bases each). The J call may be wrong; the DNA end is better matched by TRBJ2-7. CDR3 size: 15 residues. Germline V gene sequence: CDR1 SEHNR, CDR2 FQNEAQ (reference sequence). This chain's CDR3 is CASSLGGRTFYEQYF. In DNA form, the CDR3 reads TGTGCCAGCAGCTTAGGGGGACGGACCTTCTACGAGCAGTACTTC.

This sequence joins TRBV12-3 or TRBV12-4 and TRBJ2-5; D ambiguous. Trimming cost V 7 bases and J 9 bases, with 15 bases left between them. The CDR3 has 12 amino acids. The CDR3 here is CASKFSGLAQYF. CDR3 DNA sequence: TGTGCCAGCAAATTTTCAGGTCTGGCCCAGTACTTC.

The table lists this clonotype with a few counts. The rearrangement uses TRBV6-1 and TRBJ2-1, with D tentatively TRBD1 (6 bases). CDR3 length: 14 amino acids. Germline loops: CDR1 MNHNS, CDR2 SASEGT. The ends were cut back, 2 bases at V and 4 bases at J, with 9 bases in the middle. The CDR3 DNA is TGTGCCAGCAGTGAACCTGACAGGTACAATGAGCAGTTCTTC. Protein: CASSEPDRYNEQFF.

This chain links TRBV7-2 with TRBJ2-2; TRBD1 is a possible D gene (7 bases). Germline V gene data show CDR1 as SGHTA and CDR2 as FQGNSA. The CDR3 contains 16 residues. Trimming left V 0 bases short and J 4 bases short, with 12 bases between. The CDR3 nucleotides read TGTGCCAGCAGCTTAGCTGCAGGGGGAGGCACCGGGGAGCTGTTTTTT. It specifies CASSLAAGGGTGELFF.

This clonotype turned up a few times. The chain carries TRBV7-2 and TRBJ2-7, with unresolved D. CDR3 length: 14 amino acids. Trimming removed 1 base at V and 3 bases at J, with 10 bases between. The germline gives CDR1 SGHTA, CDR2 FQGNSA. CDR3 in amino acids: CASSLDGVVYEQYF. CDR3 coding DNA: TGTGCCAGCAGCTTAGATGGGGTTGTCTACGAGCAGTACTTC.

V usage is TRBV5-6 and J usage is TRBJ2-3; possibly TRBD1 for D (6 bases). Germline V CDR1 and CDR2: SGHDT, YYEEEE. This CDR3 spans 16 amino acids. Trimming removed 1 base at V and 1 base at J, with 13 bases between. CDR3 DNA: TGTGCCAGCAGCTTGTACCGCAGGGGCGGCACAGATACGCAGTATTTT. Amino acids: CASSLYRRGGTDTQYF. The entire variable domain, with the rest obtained from reference TRBV5-6 and TRBJ2-3, is as follows: DAGVTQSPTHLIKTRGQQVTLRCSPKSGHDTVSWYQQALGQGPQFIFQYYEEEERQRGNFPDRFSGHQFPNYSSELNVNALLLGDSALYLCASSLYRRGGTDTQYFGPGTRLTVL.

V is TRBV4-1 and J is TRBJ1-1; D is unclear. Germline values: CDR1 MGHRA, CDR2 YSYEKL. The CDR3 is 13 residues long. V lost 2 bases, J lost 4 bases, and 8 bases lay in between. The CDR3 nucleotides read TGCGCCAGCAGCCAATGGGCCAGCACTGAAGCTTTCTTT. Its protein is CASSQWASTEAFF.

This clonotype was observed a handful of times. This rearrangement joins TRBV29-1 to TRBJ2-3; 7 nucleotides agree with TRBD2. V was pared by 8 bases and J by 0 bases, with 8 bases of the junction left unmatched. CDR1 is SQVTM and CDR2 is ANQGSEA in the germline V gene. The CDR3 has 14 residues. Here the CDR3 DNA reads TGCAGCATCCCCTGGGGGGGGAGCACAGATACGCAGTATTTT. Residues: CSIPWGGSTDTQYF.

The J gene is TRBJ2-7, the V gene TRBV20-1; 7 bases are a match to TRBD1. The assigned J gene may be wrong: the sequence end matches TRBJ2-5 better. Germline V gene data show CDR1 as DFQATT and CDR2 as SNEGSKA (reference sequence). CDR3 size: 14 residues. DNA of the CDR3: TGCAGTGCGACAGGGTTAGGTAGTCGGGAGACCCAGTACTTC. It codes for CSATGLGSRETQYF.

This clonotype was counted between two and nine times. This chain connects TRBV4-1 to TRBJ2-7; tentatively, D is TRBD1 (5 bases). Deletions cut 4 bases from V and 4 bases from J, with 17 bases between. CDR3 length: 15 residues. CDR1 and CDR2 (germline): MGHRA, YSYEKL. The CDR3 nucleotides read TGCGCCAGCAGCCGCGAGGAAAGTGGGGCATACGAGCAGTACTTC. Amino acid sequence: CASSREESGAYEQYF.

This clonotype was seen at least ten times. This may stem from a read error, because a much larger clone lies one nucleotide away. The chain couples TRBV14 to TRBJ2-7, with D perhaps TRBD2 (7 bases). With 4 bases removed from V and 6 bases from J, the gap between germline ends came to 16 bases. CDR3 length equals 14 residues. Looked up from germline, CDR1 is SGHDN and CDR2 is FVKESK. The CDR3 sequence is CASSLRGGAGEQYF. As DNA, the CDR3 is TGTGCCAGCAGCCTCCGCGGGGGCGCGGGCGAGCAGTACTTC.

This clonotype has more than one count but fewer than ten. The CDR3 DNA reads as TGTGCCAGCAGCCAAGATGTCCAGACCCAGTACTTC. It yields the protein CASSQDVQTQYF. This chain uses TRBV3-1 with TRBJ2-5; unclear D gene. CDR1 and CDR2 from the germline V gene are LGHDT and YNNKEL (reference sequence). Trimming pared 0 bases from V and 6 bases from J, leaving 5 bases between. There are 12 residues in the CDR3.

Note on this clonotype: Since a much larger clone is just one base distant, this may be a read error. The V call is TRBV12-3 or TRBV12-4, the J call TRBJ2-4; D may match TRBD1 or TRBD2 (5 bases each). V lost 7 bases to trimming and J lost 0 bases, with 10 bases between them. This CDR3 is built from 14 residues. DNA for the CDR3: TGTGCCAGCACCCGGGACCGAGCCAAAAACATTCAGTACTTC. It encodes CASTRDRAKNIQYF.

The chain joins TRBV10-3 to TRBJ2-1; possible D gene TRBD2, 7 bases. V was pared by 8 bases and J by 0 bases, with 20 bases between. The CDR3 runs to 17 residues. CDR1 is ENHRY, CDR2 SYGVKD, per germline. The CDR3 bases are TGTGCCATCTCAAGGGGGGGGGCAGGGGCCTCCTACAATGAGCAGTTCTTC. Amino acid sequence: CAISRGGAGASYNEQFF.

V gene TRBV14 combines with J gene TRBJ2-5; D is unresolved. Germline V gives CDR1 SGHDN, CDR2 FVKESK. Trimming took 0 bases from V and 7 from J, leaving 18 bases between them. The CDR3 totals 16 residues. The CDR3 loop is CASSQDVSSLRGTQYF. CDR3 nucleotides: TGTGCCAGCAGCCAAGACGTTTCGAGCCTCCGAGGGACCCAGTACTTC. The full variable domain, with the rest looked up from reference TRBV14 and TRBJ2-5, is EAGVTQFPSHSVIEKGQTVTLRCDPISGHDNLYWYRRVMGKEIKFLLHFVKESKQDESGMPNNRFLAERTGGTYSTLKVQPAELEDSGVYFCASSQDVSSLRGTQYFGPGTRLLVL.

V gene TRBV7-8 combines with J gene TRBJ2-3; 8 bases fit TRBD2. The CDR3 contains 17 residues. V was pared by 2 bases and J by 3 bases, with 10 bases of the junction left unmatched. Germline CDR1 and CDR2: SGHVS and FQNEAQ. CDR3 amino acids: CASSLTLVLAGTDTQYF. The CDR3 nucleotides read TGTGCCAGCAGCTTAACCCTAGTATTAGCGGGGACAGATACGCAGTATTTT.

This clonotype was seen only a few times. The chain combines TRBV6-6 with TRBJ2-7; D unclear. V lost 1 base and J lost 0, with 13 bases in between. There are 16 residues in the CDR3. Germline CDR1 and CDR2: MNHNY and SVGAGI (reference sequence). Here the CDR3 reads CASSYWRTSSSYEQYF. The CDR3 bases are TGTGCCAGCAGTTACTGGCGGACGTCAAGCTCCTACGAGCAGTACTTC.

The rearrangement joins TRBV7-2 to TRBJ2-1, with D maybe TRBD2 (6 bases). V dropped 7 bases and J dropped 10 bases, with 20 bases sitting between them. CDR3 length equals 14 residues. The germline CDR1 and CDR2 sequences are SGHTA and FQGNSA. The CDR3 here is CASNPVGGAGEQFF. The CDR3 DNA reads as TGTGCCAGCAACCCGGTGGGCGGGGCTGGGGAGCAGTTCTTC.

This chain joins TRBV18 and TRBJ2-7; 7 bases match TRBD1. There are 14 residues in the CDR3. With V trimmed by 2 bases and J by 1 base, 2 bases remained unmatched. CDR1 and CDR2 from the germline V gene are KGHSH and LQKENI. The CDR3 sequence: CASSPGRGSYEQYF. The CDR3, as DNA: TGTGCCAGCTCACCAGGCAGGGGGTCCTACGAGCAGTACTTC.

The sample holds a few counts of this clonotype. The gene calls are TRBV4-1 and TRBJ2-6; perhaps TRBD1 as D (6 bases). Trimming shortened V by 3 bases and J by 0 bases, and 12 bases separated the two germline ends. CDR3 length equals 17 residues. CDR1 and CDR2 (germline): MGHRA, YSYEKL. CDR3 sequence: CASSHRQGNSGANVLTF. CDR3 DNA sequence: TGCGCCAGCAGCCATAGGCAGGGGAACTCTGGGGCCAACGTCCTGACTTTC.

The J gene is TRBJ2-7, the V gene TRBV11-2; D is undetermined. Trimming cost V 0 bases and J 7 bases, with 22 bases left between them. Germline CDR1 SGHAT, CDR2 FQNNGV. The length of the CDR3 is 17 residues. CDR3 in amino acids: CASSLEVAVSSYNEQYF. CDR3 sequence (DNA): TGTGCCAGCAGCTTAGAGGTCGCAGTAAGCTCCTACAATGAGCAGTACTTC.

The chain links TRBV12-3 or TRBV12-4 to TRBJ2-4, with 11 nucleotides matching TRBD2. The V segment lost 5 bases and the J segment 5 bases; nucleotides outside the gene matches: 8. The CDR3 extends over 16 amino acids. This chain's CDR3 is CASSDGASGGQNIQYF. CDR3 DNA sequence: TGTGCCAGCAGTGACGGGGCTAGCGGGGGGCAAAACATTCAGTACTTC.

The chain couples TRBV7-2 to TRBJ2-5, with D possibly matching TRBD1 (6 bases). From germline, CDR1 is SGHTA and CDR2 FQGNSA. Trimming cost V 1 base and J 2 bases, with 11 bases left between them. The CDR3 is 15 amino acids. CDR3 DNA sequence: TGTGCCAGCAGCTTAGGAGGGGGACCTCAAGAGACCCAGTACTTC. Translating it yields CASSLGGGPQETQYF.

In its sample, this clonotype was seen a few times. The gene calls are TRBV10-3 and TRBJ2-7, with a weak D call TRBD1 (6 bases). The CDR3 loop spans 12 amino acids. Germline loops: CDR1 ENHRY, CDR2 SYGVKD. V lost 5 bases, J lost 3 bases, and 8 bases lay in between. CDR3 sequence (DNA): TGTGCCATCAGTCAGGGGTTCTACGAGCAGTACTTC. Translation gives CAISQGFYEQYF.

This clonotype was counted between two and nine times. V gene TRBV2 combines with J gene TRBJ2-6; D unresolved. Germline V gene lookup returns CDR1 SNHLY and CDR2 FYNNEI. Trimming took off 7 bases at V and 0 bases at J, with 4 bases between the two ends. The CDR3 sequence is 13 residues long. As DNA, the CDR3 is TGTGCCAGCACGGCCTCTGGGGCCAACGTCCTGACTTTC. Its translation is CASTASGANVLTF.

This chain connects TRBV12-3 or TRBV12-4 to TRBJ1-1, with a possible D match to TRBD1 (5 bases). This CDR3 has 15 residues. Trimming took 6 bases from V and 1 from J, leaving 15 bases between them. The CDR3 reads CASRRTTLENTEAFF. CDR3 nucleotide sequence: TGTGCCAGCAGAAGGACAACGTTAGAGAACACTGAAGCTTTCTTT.

The table lists this clonotype with many counts. The chain combines TRBV6-4 with TRBJ1-1; D is unclear. V lost 1 base, J lost 4 bases, and 10 bases lay in between. Germline CDR1 is MRHNA and CDR2 is SNTAGT. The CDR3 loop spans 14 amino acids. In DNA form, the CDR3 reads TGTGCCAGCAGTGACTTCTTGGGGAGCACTGAAGCTTTCTTT. It codes for CASSDFLGSTEAFF.